This entry lists 32 T cell receptor beta chains sequenced from one sample in a study of blood T cell repertoires in COVID-19. The data were produced by immunoSEQ multiplex PCR, yet TCRdb's version contains in-frame clones alone and is incomplete. The sample includes about 160,000 clones, around nine tenths seen only once; the top ten take 10%. Sample: peripheral blood. The origin of the receptors is a woman between 65 and 79 years old with COVID-19, enrolled during active disease.

The V and J genes are TRBV2 and TRBJ1-1; 12 nucleotides match TRBD1. Germline V lookup: CDR1 SNHLY, CDR2 FYNNEI. This CDR3 has 14 residues. J gave up 11 bases and V 6 bases, and 10 bases lay outside the gene matches. The CDR3 region is CASRPGQGARGAFF. DNA of the CDR3: TGTGCCAGCAGGCCGGGACAGGGGGCGCGAGGGGCTTTCTTT. Variable domain in full (rest from reference TRBV2 and TRBJ1-1): EPEVTQTPSHQVTQMGQEVILRCVPISNHLYFYWYRQILGQKVEFLVSFYNNEISEKSEIFDDQFSVERPDGSNFTLKIRSTKLEDSAMYFCASRPGQGARGAFFGQGTRLTVV.

V is TRBV7-9 and J is TRBJ2-7; 7 bases align to TRBD1. Per the germline V gene, CDR1 is SEHNR and CDR2 is FQNEAQ (reference sequence). J was trimmed by 2 bases and V by 3 bases; bases with no gene match: 4. This CDR3 region has 14 residues. The CDR3 loop reads CASSFAGTAYEQYF. CDR3 nucleotide sequence: TGTGCCAGCAGCTTTGCCGGGACAGCCTACGAGCAGTACTTC.

The V gene is TRBV7-9, the J gene TRBJ1-4, with D perhaps TRBD1 (6 bases). There are 15 residues in the CDR3. CDR1 and CDR2 (germline): SEHNR, FQNEAQ (reference sequence). Trimming left V 2 bases short and J 4 bases short, with 11 bases between. The CDR3 is CASSLKGQINEKLFF. CDR3 in DNA: TGTGCCAGCAGCTTAAAAGGACAGATTAATGAAAAACTGTTTTTT. The whole variable domain, remainder taken from reference TRBV7-9 and TRBJ1-4, is DTGVSQNPRHKITKRGQNVTFRCDPISEHNRLYWYRQTLGQGPEFLTYFQNEAQLEKSRLLSDRFSAERPKGSFSTLEIQRTEQGDSAMYLCASSLKGQINEKLFFGSGTQLSVL.

The V and J genes are TRBV11-2 and TRBJ2-1; D may be TRBD2 (6 bases). This CDR3 is 15 amino acids long. Germline CDR1 is SGHAT and CDR2 is FQNNGV. Trimming took 2 bases from V and 5 from J, leaving 13 bases between them. CDR3 loop: CASSLTGGANNEQFF. The CDR3 region has the DNA TGTGCCAGCAGCTTAACCGGGGGAGCCAACAATGAGCAGTTCTTC.

The chain employs TRBV19 and TRBJ2-1; 12 bases are a match to TRBD2. CDR3 length: 17 amino acids. With V trimmed by 7 bases and J by 6 bases, 13 bases remained unmatched. The germline gives CDR1 LNHDA, CDR2 SQIVND (reference sequence). The CDR3 DNA reads TGTGCCAGTACCCCCGAGGCCCTAGCGGGGGGGTTCAATGAGCAGTTCTTC. It specifies CASTPEALAGGFNEQFF.

The chain uses TRBV24-1 and TRBJ2-7; TRBD1 matches 8 bases. This CDR3 spans 15 amino acids. The V gene end was trimmed by 5 bases and the J gene end by 6 bases; junction bases not matched to a gene: 11. Looked up from germline, CDR1 is KGHDR and CDR2 is SFDVKD. The CDR3 region is CATSAKGQAHFEQYF. Written as DNA, the CDR3 is TGTGCCACCAGTGCTAAGGGACAGGCCCATTTCGAGCAGTACTTC.

This clone was counted between two and nine times. This chain joins TRBV18 and TRBJ1-2, with D perhaps TRBD1 (6 bases). Germline assignment: CDR1 KGHSH and CDR2 LQKENI. This CDR3 contains 15 residues. Trimming took 3 bases from V and 3 from J, leaving 14 bases between them. The CDR3 sequence: CASSPNRAGDYGYTF. CDR3 coding DNA: TGTGCCAGCTCACCCAACAGGGCGGGGGACTATGGCTACACCTTC.

The V call is TRBV2, the J call TRBJ1-5; 9 positions agree with TRBD1. The V gene end was trimmed by 8 bases and the J gene end by 4 bases; junction bases not matched to a gene: 6. Germline V gives CDR1 SNHLY, CDR2 FYNNEI. The CDR3 length is 14 residues. The CDR3 DNA reads TGTGCCAGCCAACCGGGACAGGGTAATCAGCCCCAGCATTTT. As protein: CASQPGQGNQPQHF.

The rearrangement uses TRBV2 and TRBJ2-2; 7 positions match TRBD1. The CDR3 contains 13 residues. Germline V CDR1 and CDR2: SNHLY, FYNNEI. After removal of 6 bases from V and 6 bases from J, the junction contained 4 bases not matched to a gene. CDR3 sequence reads: CASRTGAPGELFF. The CDR3 region has the DNA TGTGCCAGCAGAACAGGGGCCCCCGGGGAGCTGTTTTTT.

V gene TRBV3-1 (or the pseudogene TRBV3-2) combines with J gene TRBJ2-7, with 8 bases aligning to TRBD1. The CDR3 is 15 amino acids. Germline V gene sequence: CDR1 LGHDT, CDR2 YNNKEL (reference sequence). Trimming took 3 bases from V and 4 from J; bases not matched to a gene: 8. The CDR3 region has the DNA TGTGCCAGCAGCCAGGGGGGACAGGTTCTTTACGAGCAGTACTTC. This translates into CASSQGGQVLYEQYF.

A word on this clone: The same CDR3 is also encoded by other DNA sequences in this sample. The chain joins TRBV5-1 to TRBJ2-6; 8 bases line up with TRBD1. Trimming took 4 bases from V and 0 from J; bases not matched to a gene: 6. Germline-derived CDR1 and CDR2 are SGHRS and YFSETQ. The CDR3 is made up of 17 amino acids. CDR3 coding DNA: TGCGCCAGCAGCCGGGGACAGGAGAGCTCTGGGGCCAACGTCCTGACTTTC. This sequence encodes CASSRGQESSGANVLTF.

The rearrangement joins TRBV7-8 to TRBJ1-5; the match to TRBD1 covers 9 bases. J gave up 9 bases and V 1 base, and 13 bases lay outside the gene matches. The V gene's germline CDR1 is SGHVS and CDR2 FQNEAQ. The CDR3 is 17 amino acids. The CDR3, as DNA: TGTGCCAGCAGCTTAGGGTACCGGGACAGGGTGGCCAGGCCCCAGCATTTT. This translates into CASSLGYRDRVARPQHF.

The J gene is TRBJ2-7, the V gene TRBV10-3; weak D call: TRBD1 (6 bases). CDR3 length: 14 amino acids. V dropped 6 bases and J dropped 5 bases, with 17 bases sitting between them. Germline-derived CDR1 and CDR2 are ENHRY and SYGVKD. The CDR3 nucleotides read TGTGCCATCAGGCCGGACAGTGGTTGGGACGAGCAGTACTTC. Protein: CAIRPDSGWDEQYF.

CDR3 bases: TGCGCCAGCAGCTTGCCTCCGGGACAGATGAACACCGGGGAGCTGTTTTTT. This gives the protein CASSLPPGQMNTGELFF. This chain uses TRBV5-1 with TRBJ2-2; 7 positions match TRBD1. There are 17 residues in the CDR3. Germline trimming cut 1 base from V and 1 base from J; bases unmatched to any gene: 7. Germline CDR1 is SGHRS and CDR2 is YFSETQ. Complete variable domain (other parts from reference TRBV5-1 and TRBJ2-2): KAGVTQTPRYLIKTRGQQVTLSCSPISGHRSVSWYQQTPGQGLQFLFEYFSETQRNKGNFPGRFSGRQFSNSRSEMNVSTLELGDSALYLCASSLPPGQMNTGELFFGEGSRLTVL.

V and J are TRBV5-1 and TRBJ2-1; D unresolved. Trimming took off 4 bases at V and 6 bases at J, with 20 bases between the two ends. The germline V gene has CDR1 SGHRS and CDR2 YFSETQ. The CDR3 sequence is 16 residues long. CDR3 region: CASSPGSSGAFNEQFF. CDR3 coding DNA: TGCGCCAGCAGCCCTGGTTCCTCCGGAGCATTCAATGAGCAGTTCTTC.

CDR3 nucleotide sequence: TGTGCCAGCAGCCCCAGGGGGCCTTCCTACAATGAGCAGTTCTTC. Translated, it gives CASSPRGPSYNEQFF. The V and J genes are TRBV7-2 and TRBJ2-1, with 8 nucleotides matching TRBD1. J lost 1 base, V lost 5 bases, and 4 bases had no gene match. The CDR3 runs 15 residues. The V gene's germline CDR1 is SGHTA and CDR2 FQGNSA. The entire variable domain, with the rest obtained from reference TRBV7-2 and TRBJ2-1, is as follows: GAGVSQSPSNKVTEKGKDVELRCDPISGHTALYWYRQSLGQGLEFLIYFQGNSAPDKSGLPSDRFSAERTGGSVSTLTIQRTQQEDSAVYLCASSPRGPSYNEQFFGPGTRLTVL.

This CDR3 reads CASSLAGTGGSGYTF. In DNA form, the CDR3 reads TGCGCCAGCAGCTTGGCCGGGACAGGGGGTTCTGGCTACACCTTC. V and J are TRBV5-1 and TRBJ1-2; 11 nucleotides agree with TRBD1. This CDR3 spans 15 amino acids. V trimming: 0 bases; J trimming: 7 bases; junction bases outside the gene matches: 5. The germline CDR1 and CDR2 sequences are SGHRS and YFSETQ.

The rearrangement joins TRBV6-5 to TRBJ2-1, with 12 bases lining up with TRBD1. The CDR3 is 15 amino acids. V was pared by 6 bases and J by 7 bases, with 7 bases of the junction left unmatched. Germline V gives CDR1 MNHEY, CDR2 SVGAGI. The CDR3 DNA reads as TGTGCCAGCAGAGAGTCGGGACAGGGGGCAAATGAGCAGTTCTTC. The encoded protein is CASRESGQGANEQFF.

J is TRBJ1-2 and V is TRBV19; TRBD1 matches at 8 bases. J gave up 7 bases and V 6 bases, and 10 bases lay outside the gene matches. Germline V CDR1 and CDR2: LNHDA, SQIVND (reference sequence). This CDR3 comprises 14 residues. The CDR3 is CASRQQGVAGGYTF. The DNA of the CDR3 is TGTGCCAGTAGACAACAGGGGGTAGCAGGTGGCTACACCTTC. Full variable domain (outside the CDR3, taken from reference TRBV19 and TRBJ1-2): DGGITQSPKYLFRKEGQNVTLSCEQNLNHDAMYWYRQDPGQGLRLIYYSQIVNDFQKGDIAEGYSVSREKKESFPLTVTSAQKNPTAFYLCASRQQGVAGGYTFGSGTRLTVV.

The count of this clone is one. V gene TRBV12-3 or TRBV12-4 combines with J gene TRBJ1-5; D gene uncertain. CDR3 size: 12 residues. V gave up 4 bases and J gave up 4 bases, with 5 bases separating them. The CDR3 DNA reads TGTGCCAGCAGTTATTATAATCAGCCCCAGCATTTT. This translates into CASSYYNQPQHF.

This chain links TRBV9 with TRBJ2-2, with 12 bases that match TRBD1. The ends lost 3 bases at V and 5 bases at J; junction bases unmatched: 8. The CDR3 spans 17 residues. Germline assignment: CDR1 SGDLS and CDR2 YYNGEE. The CDR3 DNA reads as TGTGCCAGCAGCGCATCTGGGACAGGGGGCTGGACCGGGGAGCTGTTTTTT. As protein: CASSASGTGGWTGELFF.

The chain employs TRBV5-1 and TRBJ2-1; 9 bases fit TRBD2. Per germline, CDR1 SGHRS and CDR2 YFSETQ. J was trimmed by 8 bases and V by 5 bases; bases with no gene match: 8. This CDR3 spans 14 amino acids. The CDR3 DNA follows: TGCGCCAGCAGAGCCAGCGGGGGGACGGATGAGCAGTTCTTC. Translated: CASRASGGTDEQFF.

The chain carries TRBV15 and TRBJ2-3; TRBD2 agrees at 7 bases. This CDR3 is built from 15 residues. With 0 bases clipped from V and 5 bases from J, the junction kept 5 bases outside the gene matches. Germline V gene data show CDR1 as LNHNV and CDR2 as YYDKDF (reference sequence). CDR3 amino acids: CATSRDGASGDTQYF. The CDR3 DNA reads TGTGCCACCAGCAGAGATGGAGCTAGCGGAGATACGCAGTATTTT.

This rearrangement joins TRBV19 to TRBJ1-2; the D gene is possibly TRBD1 (5 bases). In germline, CDR1 is LNHDA, CDR2 SQIVND (reference sequence). V lost 5 bases and J 7 bases, leaving 11 bases between the germline ends. There are 12 residues in the CDR3. Written as DNA, the CDR3 is TGTGCCAGTAGTCCGACAGCAAGTGGCTACACCTTC. Translation: CASSPTASGYTF.

V is TRBV1 and J is TRBJ2-7; TRBD2, the table's D call, lacks a check against the DNA. TRBV1 is a pseudogene. This CDR3 is 16 amino acids long. DNA of the CDR3: TGCACCAGCAGCCACAACCCCGGGGGGACCCCCTGCGAGCAGTACTTC. It encodes CTSSHNPGGTPCEQYF.

The genes are TRBV27 and TRBJ2-1; 7 bases fit TRBD1. Trimming removed 3 bases from V and 9 bases from J; junction bases left unmatched: 17. The germline V gene has CDR1 MNHEY and CDR2 SMNVEV (reference sequence). The CDR3 covers 17 residues. The CDR3 sequence: CASSFYYTGQRLSEQFF. The CDR3, as DNA: TGTGCCAGCAGTTTCTACTATACGGGACAGCGACTGAGTGAGCAGTTCTTC.

The chain employs TRBV28 and TRBJ2-3; D remains unclear. This CDR3 is built from 13 residues. Germline V gene lookup returns CDR1 MDHEN and CDR2 SYDVKM. Trimming took 6 bases from V and 3 from J, leaving 10 bases between them. The CDR3 here is CASRAPNTDTQYF. The CDR3 DNA sequence: TGTGCCAGCAGGGCTCCAAATACAGATACGCAGTATTTT.

In its sample, this clone was seen a few times. This chain uses TRBV18 with TRBJ1-3, with 7 bases matching TRBD1. J lost 0 bases, V lost 2 bases, and 13 bases had no gene match. Germline V gene sequence: CDR1 KGHSH, CDR2 LQKENI. The CDR3 sequence is 19 residues long. The CDR3 DNA follows: TGTGCCAGCTCACCAATCGGCGGAGGGGGCTCCATCTCTGGAAACACCATATATTTT. It is translated as CASSPIGGGGSISGNTIYF.

The V gene is TRBV6-2 or TRBV6-3, the J gene TRBJ1-1, with 9 bases identical to TRBD1. Germline V gene data show CDR1 as MNHEY and CDR2 as SVGEGT. CDR3 length equals 15 residues. V trimming: 5 bases; J trimming: 4 bases; junction bases outside the gene matches: 8. The CDR3 loop is CASSQQGARRTEAFF. Written as DNA, the CDR3 is TGTGCCAGCAGTCAACAGGGGGCGCGGCGCACTGAAGCTTTCTTT.

The rearrangement joins TRBV11-3 to TRBJ2-3; D is perhaps TRBD2 (5 bases). V gave up 5 bases and J gave up 1 base, with 16 bases separating them. The CDR3 runs 16 residues. Per the germline V gene, CDR1 is SGHNT and CDR2 is YENEEA. The CDR3 here is CASSRGGGGGTDTQYF. The CDR3 nucleotides are TGTGCCAGCAGCCGAGGAGGCGGAGGAGGCACAGATACGCAGTATTTT.

The chain couples TRBV6-6 to TRBJ1-3; 7 bases fit TRBD1. This CDR3 spans 16 amino acids. The junction had 8 bases not matched to a gene; V was cut back by 6 bases and J by 0 bases. CDR1 is MNHNY, CDR2 SVGAGI, per germline (reference sequence). DNA for the CDR3: TGTGCCAGCAGAGAACAGGGGACCAGCTCTGGAAACACCATATATTTT. Amino acid sequence: CASREQGTSSGNTIYF.

V gene TRBV30 combines with J gene TRBJ1-2, with D possibly TRBD1 on 5 matching bases. V shed 3 bases and J shed 8 bases, with 16 bases lying between them. Germline V gene data show CDR1 as GTSNPN and CDR2 as SVGIG (reference sequence). This CDR3 spans 13 amino acids. Written as DNA, the CDR3 is TGTGCCTGGAGACCGGAAGGGGAGGACGGCTACACCTTC. Translating gives CAWRPEGEDGYTF.